This T cell receptor beta chain is from a study of chemoradiotherapy in HPV16-positive cancers. TCRdb's table, derived via immunoSEQ multiplex PCR, lists solely in-frame clones and lacks some. Among 6,500 to 10,000 clones listed, around 88% were seen once. The CDR3 is 16 amino acids. Germline CDR1 and CDR2: SGHDT and YYEEEE. The V gene lost 0 bases and the J gene lost 1 base, with 10 bases spanning the gap. The TCR was taken from a human donor with HPV-associated anogenital cancer. The sample was blood, taken from a patient who underwent chemoradiotherapy. V gene TRBV5-6 combines with J gene TRBJ1-4, with TRBD1 as a possible D gene (6 bases). In DNA form, the CDR3 reads TGTGCCAGCAGCTTGGCCGGGGGCGGAACTAATGAAAAACTGTTTTTT. Protein product: CASSLAGGGTNEKLFF.